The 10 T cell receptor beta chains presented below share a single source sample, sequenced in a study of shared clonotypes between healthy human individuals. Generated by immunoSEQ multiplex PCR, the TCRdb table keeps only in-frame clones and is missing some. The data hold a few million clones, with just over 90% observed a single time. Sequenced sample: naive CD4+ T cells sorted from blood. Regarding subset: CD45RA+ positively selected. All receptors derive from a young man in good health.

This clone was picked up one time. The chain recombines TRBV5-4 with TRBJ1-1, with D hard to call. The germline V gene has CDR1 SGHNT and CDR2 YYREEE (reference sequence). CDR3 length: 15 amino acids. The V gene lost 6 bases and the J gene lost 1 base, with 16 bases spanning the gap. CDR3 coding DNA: TGTGCCAGCACTATTCCCGGGCAGTCGAACACTGAAGCTTTCTTT. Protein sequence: CASTIPGQSNTEAFF.

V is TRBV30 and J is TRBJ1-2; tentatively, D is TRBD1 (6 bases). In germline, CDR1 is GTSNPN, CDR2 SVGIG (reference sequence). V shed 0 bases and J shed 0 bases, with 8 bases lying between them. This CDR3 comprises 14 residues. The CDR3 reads CAWSVGGTNYGYTF. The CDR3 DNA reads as TGTGCCTGGAGTGTGGGGGGCACTAACTATGGCTACACCTTC.

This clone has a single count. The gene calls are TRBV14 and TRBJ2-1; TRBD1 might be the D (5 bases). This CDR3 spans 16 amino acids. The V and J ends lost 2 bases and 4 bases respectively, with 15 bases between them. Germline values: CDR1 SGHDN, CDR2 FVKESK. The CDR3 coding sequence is TGTGCCAGCAGCCAAAGACAGACCCTACGGTACAATGAGCAGTTCTTC. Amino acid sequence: CASSQRQTLRYNEQFF.

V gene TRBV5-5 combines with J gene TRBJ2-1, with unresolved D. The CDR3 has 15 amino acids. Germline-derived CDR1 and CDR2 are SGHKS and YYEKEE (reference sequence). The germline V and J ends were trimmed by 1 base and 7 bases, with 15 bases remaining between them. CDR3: CASSLYGSVMNEQFF. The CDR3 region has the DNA TGTGCCAGCAGCTTGTATGGGTCAGTAATGAATGAGCAGTTCTTC.

DNA of the CDR3: TGTGCCAGCTCACCCATACAGGGGGTGGATTCACCCCTCCACTTT. Amino acid sequence: CASSPIQGVDSPLHF. This chain joins TRBV18 and TRBJ1-6, with 8 bases fitting TRBD1. J lost 8 bases, V lost 3 bases, and 6 bases had no gene match. The CDR3 sequence is 15 residues long. Germline loops: CDR1 KGHSH, CDR2 LQKENI.

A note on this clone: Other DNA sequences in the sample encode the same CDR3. The CDR3 DNA reads TGTGCCAGCAGCTTACGCGGGAACACCGGGGAGCTGTTTTTT. Its protein is CASSLRGNTGELFF. The rearrangement links TRBV11-3 to TRBJ2-2; D ambiguous. CDR1 is SGHNT and CDR2 is YENEEA in the germline V gene. V was trimmed by 2 bases and J by 1 base, leaving 5 bases between them. CDR3 size: 14 residues.

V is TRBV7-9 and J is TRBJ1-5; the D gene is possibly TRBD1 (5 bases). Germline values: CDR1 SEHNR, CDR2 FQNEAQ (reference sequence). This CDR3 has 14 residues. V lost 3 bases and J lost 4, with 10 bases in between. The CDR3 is CASSLGRLNQPQHF. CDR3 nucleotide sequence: TGTGCCAGCAGCTTGGGGCGGCTTAATCAGCCCCAGCATTTT.

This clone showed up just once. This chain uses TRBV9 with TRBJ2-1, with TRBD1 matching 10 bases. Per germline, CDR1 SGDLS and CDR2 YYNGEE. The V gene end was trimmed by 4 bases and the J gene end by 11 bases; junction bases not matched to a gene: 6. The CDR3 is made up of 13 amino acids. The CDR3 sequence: CASSPGTGVKQFF. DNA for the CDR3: TGTGCCAGCAGCCCCGGGACAGGGGTAAAGCAGTTCTTC. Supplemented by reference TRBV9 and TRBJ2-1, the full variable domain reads DSGVTQTPKHLITATGQRVTLRCSPRSGDLSVYWYQQSLDQGLQFLIQYYNGEERAKGNILERFSAQQFPDLHSELNLSSLELGDSALYFCASSPGTGVKQFFGPGTRLTVL.

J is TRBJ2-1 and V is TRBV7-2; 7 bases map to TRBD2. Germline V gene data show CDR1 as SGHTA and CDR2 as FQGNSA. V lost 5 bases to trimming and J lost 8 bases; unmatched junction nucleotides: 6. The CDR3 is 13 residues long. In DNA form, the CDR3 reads TGTGCCAGCAGCCTCAACCGGGGGGATGAGCAGTTCTTC. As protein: CASSLNRGDEQFF.

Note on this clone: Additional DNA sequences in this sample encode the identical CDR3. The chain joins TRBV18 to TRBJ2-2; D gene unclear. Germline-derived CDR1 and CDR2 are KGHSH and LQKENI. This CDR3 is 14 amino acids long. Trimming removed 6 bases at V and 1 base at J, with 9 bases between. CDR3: CASSPGGNTGELFF. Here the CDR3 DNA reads TGTGCCAGCTCCCCGGGCGGGAACACCGGGGAGCTGTTTTTT.